This TCR beta chain was recovered during a study of shared clonotypes between healthy human individuals. Turning to this clone: A read error may be the cause here, since a much bigger clone is one base away.

CDR3 length equals 20 residues. CDR1 is SGHRS and CDR2 is YFSETQ in the germline V gene. Only in-frame clones appear in the TCRdb table, and some are missing; sequencing was by immunoSEQ multiplex PCR. There are about 490,000 clones in the sample; more than 65% occur only once, and about 12% lies in the top ten. The J gene is TRBJ2-5, the V gene TRBV5-1; the match to TRBD2 covers 11 bases. With the DNA end fitting TRBJ2-7 better, the J assignment may be wrong. What was sequenced was PBMCs. The origin of this receptor is a woman in her forties in good health. Some clones in this sample may be carry-over from other donors' samples. The CDR3 loop reads CASSYLPTSGSGAPSYEQYF. The CDR3 DNA sequence: TGCGCCAGCAGCTACCTACCAACTAGCGGGAGTGGTGCCCCCTCCTACGAGCAGTACTTC.